This T cell receptor (beta chain) was observed in a study of T cell changes during pregnancy in multiple sclerosis. The CDR3 covers 18 residues. V lost 3 bases, J lost 3 bases, and 12 bases stayed unmatched. Germline lookup yields CDR1 SGHRS and CDR2 YFSETQ. Assay: immunoSEQ multiplex PCR; the TCRdb copy retains only in-frame clones and omits some. The sample holds more than 10,000 clones; 85% to 90% are singletons and the top ten take around 9%. The V gene is TRBV5-1, the J gene TRBJ1-4; 9 bases fit TRBD1. The sample here was CD8+ T cells from peripheral blood mononuclear cells, taken in the first trimester of pregnancy. The receptor was derived from a female donor with multiple sclerosis, enrolled in a pregnancy study. The CDR3 DNA is TGCGCCAGCAGCTCCCACAGGGGGCGGGGGGATTCTAATGAAAAACTGTTTTTT. Translation: CASSSHRGRGDSNEKLFF.